This is a list of T cell receptor beta chains from one sample in a study of blood T cell repertoires in COVID-19. TCRdb's copy holds only in-frame clones and misses some; the assay was immunoSEQ multiplex PCR. The table records 100,000 to 150,000 clones, around 81% of them present only once. The sample was peripheral blood. The source is a man aged 35 to 55 with active or convalescent COVID-19. Both conserved end residues are part of each CDR3. Each record gives: D gene, V gene, J gene, CDR3 length, clone size, CDR3 DNA, CDR3 protein. A D gene is named only where the DNA matches it firmly. Clone sizes are given selectively: once, few, many, or a class where the clone is expanded.

TRBD2,TRBV29-1,TRBJ2-3,14,NA,TGCAGCGCCATAGCGGGGGGGCTCGGAGATACGCAGTATTTT,CSAIAGGLGDTQYF
NA,TRBV20-1,TRBJ2-1,11,NA,TGCAGTGCTAGAGATAAAACTATGCAGTTCTTC,CSARDKTMQFF
TRBD1,TRBV5-4,TRBJ2-2,16,NA,TGTGCCAGCAGCTTTATGGGACAGGGATTATCCGGGGAGCTGTTTTTT,CASSFMGQGLSGELFF
NA,TRBV19,TRBJ2-1,12,NA,TGTGCCAGTGGGCCCAGGGCGAGGGAGCAGTTCTTC,CASGPRAREQFF
NA,TRBV6-6,TRBJ2-5,15,NA,TGTGCCAGCAGTTACCCGAGGGGGACTACGGAGACCCAGTACTTC,CASSYPRGTTETQYF
NA,TRBV6-5,TRBJ2-7,13,few,TGTGCCAGCAGCGTACCGGGGGTCTACGAGCAGTACTTC,CASSVPGVYEQYF
NA,TRBV27,TRBJ1-2,17,few,TGTGCCAGCACCCAACGGGGTATGGGGGGAGCTAACTATGGCTACACCTTC,CASTQRGMGGANYGYTF
NA,TRBV6-5,TRBJ1-2,13,NA,TGTGCCAGCAGCCGGGGTGGGCATAGTGGCTACACCTTC,CASSRGGHSGYTF
NA,TRBV15,TRBJ1-2,13,NA,TGTGCCACCATCTCCAACTTCGACAGCGGCTACACCTTC,CATISNFDSGYTF
TRBD2,TRBV29-1,TRBJ2-3,15,NA,TGCAGCGTTCCGAGACGGGGGGGCCCAAAAGATACGCAGTATTTT,CSVPRRGGPKDTQYF
NA,TRBV29-1,TRBJ1-6,13,NA,TGCAGCGTCCGGGGTACATATAATTCACCCCTCCACTTT,CSVRGTYNSPLHF
NA,TRBV2,TRBJ1-6,13,NA,TGTGCCAGCAGTACAGGGTCCACTTCACCCCTCCACTTT,CASSTGSTSPLHF
TRBD1,TRBV9,TRBJ1-1,15,NA,TGTGCCAGCAGCCCCCACAGGGGTTGGAACACTGAAGCTTTCTTT,CASSPHRGWNTEAFF
NA,TRBV11-3,TRBJ2-7,14,many,TGTGCCAGCAGCGATCTAGGAAGCTCCTACGAGCAGTACTTC,CASSDLGSSYEQYF
NA,TRBV7-2,TRBJ2-5,15,many,TGTGCCAGCAGCTTAGTCCTAGTCTACCAAGAGACCCAGTACTTC,CASSLVLVYQETQYF
TRBD1,TRBV11-1,TRBJ1-6,15,NA,TGTGCCAGCACCACAAACCCGGGACAGGGTTCACCCCTCCACTTT,CASTTNPGQGSPLHF
TRBD2,TRBV5-1,TRBJ2-1,15,NA,TGCGCCAGCAGCTTTGACGGGGGGGCCGGTAATGAGCAGTTCTTC,CASSFDGGAGNEQFF
TRBD1,TRBV5-1,TRBJ1-1,14,NA,TGCGCCAGCAGCCCCATCCCGGGACAGGTTGAAGCTTTCTTT,CASSPIPGQVEAFF
NA,TRBV7-6,TRBJ2-1,13,NA,TGTGCCAGCAGCTTAAACAGGAACAATGAGCAGTTCTTC,CASSLNRNNEQFF
NA,TRBV25-1,TRBJ1-1,17,NA,TGTGCCAGCAGTGGGGGCCAGGGGACGGGTATGAACACTGAAGCTTTCTTT,CASSGGQGTGMNTEAFF
TRBD1,TRBV25-1,TRBJ1-1,16,NA,TGTGCCAGCGGCCCAATAGGGCAGGGGGCGAACACTGAAGCTTTCTTT,CASGPIGQGANTEAFF
TRBD1,TRBV6-5,TRBJ1-4,14,NA,TGTGCCAGCAGAGGGACAGGGCGGGGAGAAAAACTGTTTTTT,CASRGTGRGEKLFF
TRBD1,TRBV30,TRBJ2-7,16,NA,TGTGCCTGGAGTCCCCTGGGACAGGGGCTCTCCTACGAGCAGTACTTC,CAWSPLGQGLSYEQYF
TRBD1,TRBV3-1/TRBV3-2,TRBJ2-7,18,NA,TGTGCCAGCAGCCAATTCCCGAACTCCGGGACAGGGCCAAACGAGCAGTACTTC,CASSQFPNSGTGPNEQYF
TRBD1,TRBV28,TRBJ1-1,14,NA,TGTGCCAGCAGTTTAGGGCAGGGGGCAGATGAAGCTTTCTTT,CASSLGQGADEAFF
NA,TRBV19,TRBJ1-1,13,NA,TGTGCCAGTAGTATAGGCAGGGGAACTGAAGCTTTCTTT,CASSIGRGTEAFF
TRBD2,TRBV29-1,TRBJ2-5,15,NA,TGCAGCGTGGGACATCCGGGACTAGCGCCAGAGACCCAGTACTTC,CSVGHPGLAPETQYF
TRBD1,TRBV25-1,TRBJ1-5,15,NA,TGTGCCAGCAGTGAGGGACAGGGGGGAAATCAGCCCCAGCATTTT,CASSEGQGGNQPQHF
NA,TRBV2,TRBJ1-4,15,NA,TGTGCCAGCAGCTTCCGAGGAGGGATGACAGAAAAACTGTTTTTT,CASSFRGGMTEKLFF
NA,TRBV5-1,TRBJ1-6,14,NA,TGCGCCAGCAGCCTATCTACCATTAGATCACCCCTCCACTTT,CASSLSTIRSPLHF
TRBD2,TRBV6-4,TRBJ2-2,18,NA,TGTGCCAGCAGTGTCGGGACTAGCGGGGGGACGGGTACCGGGGAGCTGTTTTTT,CASSVGTSGGTGTGELFF
NA,TRBV21-1,TRBJ2-3,13,NA,TGTGCCAGGGGGACAGGGGGCGAAGATACGCAGTATTTT,CARGTGGEDTQYF
TRBD2,TRBV4-1,TRBJ2-3,18,NA,TGCGCCAGCAGCCAAGCGGGACTAGCGGGGAACATACCCGATACGCAGTATTTT,CASSQAGLAGNIPDTQYF
TRBD1,TRBV19,TRBJ1-4,13,NA,TGTGCCAGTAGTATGACAGGGCGTGAAAAACTGTTTTTT,CASSMTGREKLFF
NA,TRBV7-2,TRBJ1-5,13,NA,TGTGCCAGCAGCCTCTGGAGTCCGGAACTCTCCCATTTT,CASSLWSPELSHF
NA,TRBV25-1,TRBJ1-2,11,NA,TGTGCCAGCATAGGAGCATATGGCTACACCTTC,CASIGAYGYTF
TRBD2,TRBV5-1,TRBJ2-7,13,NA,TGCGCCAGCAGCTCGCGGGGGGTGAACGAGCAGTACTTC,CASSSRGVNEQYF
NA,TRBV19,TRBJ1-1,14,NA,TGTGCCAGTAGTATGGGCAGGGCGGTCACTGAAGCTTTCTTT,CASSMGRAVTEAFF
TRBD1,TRBV4-2,TRBJ2-7,14,NA,TGTGCCAGCAGCCAGGGGCAGGGGGCCTACGAGCAGTACTTC,CASSQGQGAYEQYF
TRBD2,TRBV7-9,TRBJ2-3,17,NA,TGTGCCAGCAGCTTAGCTGGACTAGCGGGGGCAACAGATACGCAGTATTTT,CASSLAGLAGATDTQYF
NA,TRBV6-5,TRBJ1-2,10,NA,TGTGCCAGCAGAGGGGCCTCCTACACCTTC,CASRGASYTF
TRBD1,TRBV18,TRBJ1-5,13,NA,TGTGCCAGCTCAAAGGACAGGAATCAGCCCCAGCATTTT,CASSKDRNQPQHF
TRBD1,TRBV6-6,TRBJ1-5,15,NA,TGTGCCAGCAGCCCCGACAGGGATAGCAATCAGCCCCAGCATTTT,CASSPDRDSNQPQHF
NA,TRBV18,TRBJ2-5,14,NA,TGTGCCAGCTCACCACAGAGACAGCAAGAGACCCAGTACTTC,CASSPQRQQETQYF
TRBD1,TRBV7-7,TRBJ2-5,15,NA,TGTGCTAGCAGCTTAGAGACAGGGGGCGGACAGACCCAGTACTTC,CASSLETGGGQTQYF
NA,TRBV19,TRBJ2-3,15,NA,TGTGCCTCCTCGGCGGGGAAACGAATCACAGATACGCAGTATTTT,CASSAGKRITDTQYF
NA,TRBV6-4,TRBJ2-7,13,NA,TGTGCCAGCAGTCCTTCCGGCGGTAACGAGCAGTACTTC,CASSPSGGNEQYF
NA,TRBV4-2,TRBJ1-4,16,NA,TGTGCCAGCAGCCAAGATCTCTGGGACTCTAGGGAAAAACTGTTTTTT,CASSQDLWDSREKLFF
TRBD2,TRBV3-1/TRBV3-2,TRBJ2-3,19,NA,TGTGCCAGCAGCCAAGTCGGTAGCGGGGGTGGTAGGGTCACAGATACGCAGTATTTT,CASSQVGSGGGRVTDTQYF